This T cell receptor (beta chain) was sequenced for a study of CD8 T cells in Susac syndrome. Turning to the study itself: Active disease was present in six of the sequenced Susac syndrome patients, whereas fewer than ten of them were in remission. When blood was drawn, the patients with Susac syndrome were therapy-naive, on corticosteroids, or on intravenous immunoglobulin alone. Points from the study as a whole: The study found that Susac CD8+ clonal expansion peaked in TEMRA cells and active patients.

The CDR3 loop spans 14 amino acids. The J segment lost 5 bases and the V segment lost 5 bases, leaving 6 bases of the junction unmatched. Germline CDR1 is MNHEY and CDR2 is SVGAGI. Remarks on this clonotype: Its antigen is as yet unknown.

RNA amounts of about 0.45 to 1 ug underwent reverse transcription with random hexamers. In TCRdb, the immunoSEQ multiplex PCR reads were re-called with MiXCR into one record per CDR3 protein. The table lists about 110,000 distinct CDR3 sequences, roughly 94% of them singletons. Sequencing of TCR beta was performed on blood CD8+ T cells and on blood CD4+ T cells. The receptor's source is a human donor with Susac syndrome. This rearrangement joins TRBV6-5 to TRBJ2-3, with TRBD2 matching 8 bases. Sequenced material: CD8+ T cells from PBMCs. CDR3 nucleotides: TGTGCCAGCAGTCGGGGGGGGGAGGGAGATACGCAGTATTTT. This gives the protein CASSRGGEGDTQYF.